The 21 T cell receptor beta chains given below trace back to one sample, sequenced in a study of CD8 T cells in ankylosing spondylitis. Each CDR3 protein gets one entry after TCRdb re-called the 5' RACE reads with MiXCR. The sample records about 140,000 distinct CDR3 sequences, around 7.9% being singletons. Sequencing was carried out using blood, either unsorted or a sorted T cell fraction (not recorded which). The receptors stem from a female donor with ankylosing spondylitis or in good health (not recorded which).

The chain joins TRBV5-1 to TRBJ2-7, with a tentative D call TRBD1 (7 bases). The CDR3 is made up of 14 amino acids. V lost 5 bases, J lost 5 bases, and 17 bases lay in between. Germline lookup yields CDR1 SGHRS and CDR2 YFSETQ. The CDR3 here is CASSLAGGLNEQYF. CDR3 DNA sequence: TGCGCCAGCAGTCTGGCAGGGGGGCTCAACGAGCAGTACTTC.

The table lists this clonotype with many counts. The rearrangement uses TRBV5-1 and TRBJ1-1; tentatively, D is TRBD1 (5 bases). The germline gives CDR1 SGHRS, CDR2 YFSETQ. Trimming pared 0 bases from V and 4 bases from J, leaving 13 bases between. This CDR3 is 15 amino acids long. As DNA, the CDR3 is TGCGCCAGCAGCTTGGTTTCGGGGCAGGGCACTGAAGCTTTCTTT. Encoded protein: CASSLVSGQGTEAFF.

This clonotype was recorded at least ten times. The V and J genes are TRBV9 and TRBJ1-1; tentative D call: TRBD1 (5 bases). Trimming pared 3 bases from V and 1 base from J, leaving 10 bases between. The CDR3 consists of 14 residues. CDR1 and CDR2 (germline): SGDLS, YYNGEE. Here the CDR3 reads CASSASQGNTEAFF. DNA for the CDR3: TGTGCCAGCAGCGCTAGCCAGGGGAACACTGAAGCTTTCTTT. Supplemented by reference TRBV9 and TRBJ1-1, the full variable domain reads DSGVTQTPKHLITATGQRVTLRCSPRSGDLSVYWYQQSLDQGLQFLIQYYNGEERAKGNILERFSAQQFPDLHSELNLSSLELGDSALYFCASSASQGNTEAFFGQGTRLTVV.

This clonotype was detected ten times or more. Written as DNA, the CDR3 is TGCGCCAGCAGCCAAGACGGCCCGCAGGGATATAATTCACCCCTCCACTTT. Translating it yields CASSQDGPQGYNSPLHF. The chain employs TRBV4-3 and TRBJ1-6; D is perhaps TRBD1 (5 bases). CDR1 is LGHNA, CDR2 YSLEER, per germline. This CDR3 spans 17 amino acids. V was clipped by 0 bases and J by 4 bases, with 13 bases between them.

This sequence joins TRBV6-1 and TRBJ2-3, with 9 bases that match TRBD2. The length of the CDR3 is 15 residues. The junction had 7 bases not matched to a gene; V was cut back by 3 bases and J by 6 bases. Looked up from germline, CDR1 is MNHNS and CDR2 is SASEGT. CDR3 nucleotide sequence: TGTGCCAGCAGTGACGGCGGGGGGGTACCTGATACGCAGTATTTT. This encodes CASSDGGGVPDTQYF.

V is TRBV27 and J is TRBJ2-3; 13 positions match TRBD2. CDR1 and CDR2 (germline): MNHEY, SMNVEV (reference sequence). J gave up 11 bases and V 11 bases, and 13 bases lay outside the gene matches. The CDR3 runs to 14 residues. This CDR3 reads CASQGLAGTQGQYF. CDR3 nucleotides: TGTGCCTCCCAGGGACTAGCGGGGACCCAGGGGCAGTATTTT.

The table lists this clonotype with a few counts. This chain links TRBV5-1 with TRBJ2-7; 10 bases line up with TRBD1. J was trimmed by 3 bases and V by 5 bases; bases with no gene match: 5. Germline loops: CDR1 SGHRS, CDR2 YFSETQ. The CDR3 runs to 14 residues. The CDR3 loop reads CASSFGTGDYEQYF. The CDR3 DNA is TGCGCCAGCAGTTTCGGGACAGGGGACTACGAGCAGTACTTC. Combining the CDR3 with reference TRBV5-1 and TRBJ2-7 gives the whole variable domain KAGVTQTPRYLIKTRGQQVTLSCSPISGHRSVSWYQQTPGQGLQFLFEYFSETQRNKGNFPGRFSGRQFSNSRSEMNVSTLELGDSALYLCASSFGTGDYEQYFGPGTRLTVT.

The V and J genes are TRBV30 and TRBJ1-1, with 10 bases aligning to TRBD1. The CDR3 totals 17 residues. The germline V gene encodes CDR1 GTSNPN and CDR2 SVGIG (reference sequence). V shed 5 bases and J 4 bases; nucleotides not matched to a gene: 16. The CDR3 is CAWRPTGTGASGTEAFF. The CDR3 region has the DNA TGTGCCTGGCGTCCTACCGGGACAGGGGCGTCGGGCACTGAAGCTTTCTTT.

This clonotype appeared many times. The V gene is TRBV2, the J gene TRBJ1-1, with 8 bases fitting TRBD1. There are 13 residues in the CDR3. Germline loops: CDR1 SNHLY, CDR2 FYNNEI. J was trimmed by 8 bases and V by 6 bases; bases with no gene match: 8. For the CDR3, the DNA is TGTGCCAGCAGGACAGGGGTTTCTTCCGAAGCTTTCTTT. It specifies CASRTGVSSEAFF.

This clonotype showed up many times. The V and J genes are TRBV12-3 or TRBV12-4 and TRBJ2-2; D call uncertain. The CDR3 is made up of 16 amino acids. V lost 5 bases and J lost 4, with 17 bases in between. The CDR3 DNA reads as TGTGCCAGCAGTCCTCCCGGTCCGATATCCACCGGGGAGCTGTTTTTT. Translation gives CASSPPGPISTGELFF.

There are many counts of this clonotype. This chain joins TRBV6-1 and TRBJ2-1; 8 nucleotides line up with TRBD1. This CDR3 spans 14 amino acids. Trimming cost V 7 bases and J 3 bases; bases outside gene matches: 5. CDR1 is MNHNS and CDR2 is SASEGT in the germline V gene. Written as DNA, the CDR3 is TGTGCCAGCACTCCCGGACAGGGCTACAATGAGCAGTTCTTC. Residues: CASTPGQGYNEQFF.

This clonotype has only a few counts. The chain carries TRBV11-3 and TRBJ2-1; D gene ambiguous. Trimming took off 2 bases at V and 7 bases at J, with 6 bases between the two ends. This CDR3 comprises 12 residues. CDR1 is SGHNT, CDR2 YENEEA, per germline. CDR3 coding DNA: TGTGCCAGCAGCTTATTTGGGAATGAGCAGTTCTTC. Translation: CASSLFGNEQFF. The full variable domain, its missing parts supplied by reference TRBV11-3 and TRBJ2-1, is EAGVVQSPRYKIIEKKQPVAFWCNPISGHNTLYWYLQNLGQGPELLIRYENEEAVDDSQLPKDRFSAERLKGVDSTLKIQPAELGDSAVYLCASSLFGNEQFFGPGTRLTVL.

This clonotype has at least ten counts. The chain links TRBV4-3 to TRBJ2-7; D is unclear. Germline V gene lookup returns CDR1 LGHNA and CDR2 YSLEER. V gave up 6 bases and J gave up 1 base, with 10 bases separating them. This CDR3 has 13 residues. The CDR3 loop is CASSPHGSYEQYF. The DNA for the CDR3 is TGCGCCAGCAGTCCCCATGGTTCCTACGAGCAGTACTTC.

This clonotype was counted many times. The CDR3 DNA follows: TGTGCCAGCAGCTTATCGGGGACGCCCGGGGAGCTGTTTTTT. Translation: CASSLSGTPGELFF. V is TRBV7-9 and J is TRBJ2-2, with D perhaps assigned TRBD1 or TRBD2 (5 bases each). This CDR3 region has 14 residues. CDR1 is SEHNR and CDR2 is FQNEAQ in the germline V gene (reference sequence). Trimming took off 2 bases at V and 6 bases at J, with 10 bases between the two ends.

This clonotype was found many times. The J gene is TRBJ2-2, the V gene TRBV18; D is undetermined. CDR1 KGHSH and CDR2 LQKENI come from the germline V gene. V lost 0 bases and J lost 6, with 14 bases in between. This CDR3 spans 16 amino acids. The chain's CDR3 is CASSPPDISLAGELFF. The CDR3 DNA follows: TGTGCCAGCTCACCACCCGACATCTCACTCGCCGGGGAGCTGTTTTTT.

There are a few counts of this clonotype. This rearrangement joins TRBV7-2 to TRBJ1-1, with D unresolved. V lost 4 bases and J lost 2, with 8 bases in between. CDR3 length: 13 amino acids. The germline V gene has CDR1 SGHTA and CDR2 FQGNSA. CDR3 sequence (DNA): TGTGCCAGCAGCTATCTAACAAACACTGAAGCTTTCTTT. Its protein product is CASSYLTNTEAFF.

This clonotype was found many times. The rearrangement joins TRBV12-3 or TRBV12-4 to TRBJ1-5, with D possibly matching TRBD1 (6 bases). The CDR3 spans 15 residues. Trimming took off 3 bases at V and 5 bases at J, with 14 bases between the two ends. DNA of the CDR3: TGTGCCAGCAGTTTTGGTAACAGGGTGGATCAGCCCCAGCATTTT. It yields the protein CASSFGNRVDQPQHF.

The sample holds many counts of this clonotype. The CDR3 reads CAISASSQGPPLHF. The DNA of the CDR3 is TGTGCCATCAGTGCTTCCTCCCAGGGTCCACCCCTCCACTTT. The rearrangement links TRBV10-3 to TRBJ1-6; D is possibly TRBD1 (5 bases). CDR3 length: 14 amino acids. From germline, CDR1 is ENHRY and CDR2 SYGVKD. The germline V and J ends were trimmed by 4 bases and 11 bases, with 15 bases remaining between them.

This clonotype was recorded many times. The V gene is TRBV4-3, the J gene TRBJ2-7, with TRBD2 matching over 9 bases. The CDR3 spans 15 residues. After removal of 4 bases from V and 2 bases from J, the junction contained 6 bases not matched to a gene. The germline V gene encodes CDR1 LGHNA and CDR2 YSLEER. CDR3 in amino acids: CASSPVAGGPYEQYF. The DNA of the CDR3 is TGCGCCAGCAGCCCCGTGGCGGGGGGGCCCTACGAGCAGTACTTC.

This clonotype was seen repeatedly, ten times or more. The genes are TRBV29-1 and TRBJ1-2; D may be TRBD1 (5 bases). The CDR3 covers 14 residues. Per germline, CDR1 SQVTM and CDR2 ANQGSEA. Trimming took 3 bases from V and 3 from J, leaving 14 bases between them. CDR3 in DNA: TGCAGCGTTGAGAAGGACACTTCGGACTATGGCTACACCTTC. It codes for CSVEKDTSDYGYTF.

Worth noting for this clonotype: A much larger clone is a single base away; this may be a read error. The chain joins TRBV10-3 to TRBJ2-5; D remains unclear. Trimming removed 2 bases at V and 4 bases at J, with 17 bases between. This CDR3 is 16 amino acids long. Per the germline V gene, CDR1 is ENHRY and CDR2 is SYGVKD. The CDR3 sequence: CAISEHGSLKRETQYF. CDR3 nucleotide sequence: TGTGCCATCAGTGAGCACGGCAGCCTAAAGAGAGAGACCCAGTACTTC.